This TCR beta chain was identified during a study of blood T cell repertoires in COVID-19. Study in general: There were acute and convalescent COVID-19 samples, and they came from the United States, Italy and Spain.

This clone was observed a few times. CDR1 and CDR2 from the germline V gene are SGHRS and YFSETQ. Trimming left V 4 bases short and J 5 bases short, with 9 bases between. CDR3 size: 12 residues. Source study methods: The authors estimated nucleated cell counts from reference gene primer amplification. TCRdb's copy holds only in-frame clones and misses some; the assay was immunoSEQ multiplex PCR. V, J and clone size were drawn from that table, and D and trimming were deduced from the DNA. Of fewer than 120,000 clones listed, approximately 82% are singletons. Sequenced material: peripheral blood. The gene calls are TRBV5-1 and TRBJ1-2, with D tentatively TRBD1 (6 bases). The clonotype was recovered from a woman aged 80 or older with acute or convalescent COVID-19. The CDR3 DNA reads TGCGCCAGCAGCCCCGGACAGTATGGCTACACCTTC. Its translation: CASSPGQYGYTF.